The clone carrying this T cell receptor beta chain appeared a few times. There are 15 residues in the CDR3. Germline V gene data show CDR1 as MNHEY and CDR2 as SMNVEV (reference sequence). J gave up 3 bases and V 4 bases, and 5 bases lay outside the gene matches. The PCR ran on 60 Vbeta and 13 Jbeta primers. Sequencing used immunoSEQ multiplex PCR; TCRdb keeps in-frame clones, though not all of them. The sample holds under 150,000 clones; 79% are singletons and the top ten take around 6.7%. The data originate from a study of cytomegalovirus exposure and HLA in healthy donors. The sequenced sample was PBMCs. V gene TRBV27 combines with J gene TRBJ2-3, with 9 bases identical to TRBD1. The TCR comes from a woman in her forties in good health and CMV-seropositive. The CDR3, as DNA: TGTGCCAGCAGTTCCGGGACAGGGCGGACAGATACGCAGTATTTT. It yields the protein CASSSGTGRTDTQYF.